These 13 T cell receptor beta chains were sequenced from one sample in a study of identical twins. Each CDR3 protein gets one entry after TCRdb re-called the 5' RACE reads with MiXCR. The table includes more than 1.5 million distinct CDR3 sequences, around 29% detected once. Sequenced sample: cord blood. These receptors were collected from a newborn girl in good health.

This clonotype was observed many times. The J gene is TRBJ2-7, the V gene TRBV20-1; no reliable D call. The ends were cut back, 0 bases at V and 3 bases at J, with 6 bases in the middle. Germline loops: CDR1 DFQATT, CDR2 SNEGSKA (reference sequence). This CDR3 contains 12 residues. The CDR3 reads CSARENYYEQYF. The CDR3 nucleotides are TGCAGTGCTAGAGAGAACTACTACGAGCAGTACTTC.

The rearrangement joins TRBV7-2 to TRBJ2-7, with 7 bases aligning to TRBD1. J lost 7 bases, V lost 5 bases, and 11 bases had no gene match. Germline CDR1 reads SGHTA; CDR2 reads FQGNSA. CDR3 length: 14 amino acids. CDR3 sequence: CASSIQQGKMEQYF. For the CDR3, the DNA is TGTGCCAGCAGCATCCAACAGGGGAAAATGGAGCAGTACTTC.

This clonotype was counted a few times. CDR3: CSARVGDGGFYNYNEQFF. CDR3 sequence (DNA): TGCAGTGCTAGAGTGGGCGACGGAGGTTTTTACAACTACAATGAGCAGTTCTTC. V is TRBV20-1 and J is TRBJ2-1; D possibly corresponds to TRBD2 (5 bases). The CDR3 has 18 residues. Germline CDR1 and CDR2: DFQATT and SNEGSKA (reference sequence). The V end was cut by 1 base, the J end by 3 bases, with 22 bases between.

The chain uses TRBV5-1 and TRBJ2-2; TRBD2 agrees at 11 bases. Germline CDR1 is SGHRS and CDR2 is YFSETQ. The junction had 2 bases not matched to a gene; V was cut back by 0 bases and J by 4 bases. CDR3 length: 16 residues. CDR3 bases: TGCGCCAGCAGCTTGGGGACTAGCGGGCGCACCGGGGAGCTGTTTTTT. Its translation: CASSLGTSGRTGELFF.

This clonotype has more than one count but fewer than ten. J is TRBJ1-5 and V is TRBV6-5, with D maybe TRBD1 (5 bases). Germline V gene sequence: CDR1 MNHEY, CDR2 SVGAGI. Trimming cost V 4 bases and J 6 bases, with 10 bases left between them. This CDR3 comprises 13 residues. The CDR3 DNA is TGTGCCAGCAGTTCTACAGGCAGTCAGCCCCAGCATTTT. Its translation is CASSSTGSQPQHF.

The sample holds a few counts of this clonotype. The chain combines TRBV12-5 with TRBJ2-5; TRBD1 matches at 8 bases. The CDR3 length is 16 residues. Trimming removed 3 bases from V and 9 bases from J; junction bases left unmatched: 15. CDR1 and CDR2 (germline): LGHNT, FRNRAP. In DNA form, the CDR3 reads TGTGCTAGTGGTTTCCGTCCCGGGACAGGTTTCCGGTCCCAGTACTTC. This sequence encodes CASGFRPGTGFRSQYF.

As for this clonotype: The junction departs from germline at one end; a sequencing error may be responsible. The J gene is TRBJ1-2, the V gene TRBV6-1, with D maybe TRBD1 (6 bases). Germline loops: CDR1 MNHNS, CDR2 SASEGT. The CDR3 length is 14 residues. CDR3 in amino acids: CAGSEARQVYGYTF. As DNA, the CDR3 is TGTGCCGGCAGTGAAGCGAGACAGGTTTATGGCTACACCTTC.

The V and J genes are TRBV20-1 and TRBJ2-1; 7 bases are a match to TRBD1. The CDR3 sequence is 14 residues long. Germline CDR1 reads DFQATT; CDR2 reads SNEGSKA (reference sequence). The J segment lost 4 bases and the V segment lost 3 bases, leaving 6 bases of the junction unmatched. The chain's CDR3 is CSARSDRVYNEQFF. For the CDR3, the DNA is TGCAGTGCTAGGAGCGACAGGGTTTACAATGAGCAGTTCTTC.

The sample holds a few counts of this clonotype. The V call is TRBV21-1, the J call TRBJ1-1; TRBD1, the table's D call, was not compared with the DNA. TRBV21-1 is a listed pseudogene. The CDR3 length is 17 residues. The CDR3 loop reads CASSKGRSGRENTEAFF. CDR3 bases: TGTGCCAGCAGCAAAGGGCGGAGTGGCAGGGAGAACACTGAAGCTTTCTTT.

J is TRBJ2-1 and V is TRBV4-2, with D perhaps matching TRBD1 or TRBD2 (5 bases each). In germline, CDR1 is LGHNA, CDR2 YNFKEQ. CDR3 length: 15 residues. The V gene lost 1 base and the J gene lost 9 bases, with 16 bases spanning the gap. The chain's CDR3 is CASSQGETAVGEQFF. CDR3 coding DNA: TGTGCCAGCAGCCAAGGAGAGACAGCGGTGGGTGAGCAGTTCTTC.

The chain combines TRBV27 with TRBJ2-7; the D gene could be TRBD1 or TRBD2 (5 bases each). The V end lost 7 bases, the J end lost 4 bases, and 17 bases lay between the germline ends. Germline V gene sequence: CDR1 MNHEY, CDR2 SMNVEV (reference sequence). The CDR3 covers 14 residues. CDR3 sequence (DNA): TGTGCCAGCACTCGGGTTGGGGGATTTTACGAGCAGTACTTC. As protein: CASTRVGGFYEQYF.

In this sample, this clonotype turned up a few times. The rearrangement links TRBV20-1 to TRBJ1-5, with a possible D match to TRBD1 (6 bases). V was cut by 6 bases and J by 4 bases, with 13 bases left in between. The CDR3 runs to 13 residues. Germline V lookup: CDR1 DFQATT, CDR2 SNEGSKA (reference sequence). CDR3 bases: TGCAGTGCGGTCCAGGACAGAAATCAGCCCCAGCATTTT. This codes for CSAVQDRNQPQHF.

This clonotype was detected only a few times. The V and J genes are TRBV2 and TRBJ1-6; 9 bases are a match to TRBD1. The CDR3 is 18 residues long. In germline, CDR1 is SNHLY, CDR2 FYNNEI. Trimming at V came to 2 bases and at J to 0 bases, leaving 5 bases not matched to a gene. This CDR3 reads CASSEIGTGLSYNSPLHF. The DNA of the CDR3 is TGTGCCAGCAGTGAAATCGGGACAGGGCTCTCCTATAATTCACCCCTCCACTTT. The variable domain in full, completed from reference TRBV2 and TRBJ1-6, reads EPEVTQTPSHQVTQMGQEVILRCVPISNHLYFYWYRQILGQKVEFLVSFYNNEISEKSEIFDDQFSVERPDGSNFTLKIRSTKLEDSAMYFCASSEIGTGLSYNSPLHFGNGTRLTVT.